The clone carrying this T cell receptor beta chain was seen many times. The antigen remains unidentified. This record belongs to a study of post-analysis software for immune sequencing data. Overall study: Secondary progressive, relapsing-remitting and progressive-relapsing multiple sclerosis were among the included disease courses. Overall study results and limits: The normalized Chao1 diversity of multiple sclerosis patients was significantly lower than that of controls. Batch-mates among the samples co-clustered strongly by F measure. Controls had lower frequencies than patients of a handful of TRBV segments, which included TRBV5-6, TRBV5-1 and TRBV20-1.

Unique-molecular-identifier-tagged TCR beta cDNA libraries were used. Yield was roughly 0.5 million cDNA molecules from about 1 to 10 million T cells. TCRdb fed the PCR reads into MiXCR, producing one record per CDR3 protein. The sample records roughly 180,000 distinct CDR3 sequences, around 30% being singletons. This CDR3 spans 16 amino acids. Germline values: CDR1 SGHTA, CDR2 FQGNSA. After removal of 4 bases from V and 8 bases from J, the junction contained 7 bases not matched to a gene. The chain is built from TRBV7-2 and TRBJ2-1, with 14 positions matching TRBD2. The clonotype was recovered from a girl aged 5 to 17 with multiple sclerosis. Material for sequencing was blood. CDR3 protein: CASSSGLAGGWDEQFF. The CDR3, as DNA: TGTGCCAGCAGCTCCGGACTAGCGGGAGGATGGGATGAGCAGTTCTTC.